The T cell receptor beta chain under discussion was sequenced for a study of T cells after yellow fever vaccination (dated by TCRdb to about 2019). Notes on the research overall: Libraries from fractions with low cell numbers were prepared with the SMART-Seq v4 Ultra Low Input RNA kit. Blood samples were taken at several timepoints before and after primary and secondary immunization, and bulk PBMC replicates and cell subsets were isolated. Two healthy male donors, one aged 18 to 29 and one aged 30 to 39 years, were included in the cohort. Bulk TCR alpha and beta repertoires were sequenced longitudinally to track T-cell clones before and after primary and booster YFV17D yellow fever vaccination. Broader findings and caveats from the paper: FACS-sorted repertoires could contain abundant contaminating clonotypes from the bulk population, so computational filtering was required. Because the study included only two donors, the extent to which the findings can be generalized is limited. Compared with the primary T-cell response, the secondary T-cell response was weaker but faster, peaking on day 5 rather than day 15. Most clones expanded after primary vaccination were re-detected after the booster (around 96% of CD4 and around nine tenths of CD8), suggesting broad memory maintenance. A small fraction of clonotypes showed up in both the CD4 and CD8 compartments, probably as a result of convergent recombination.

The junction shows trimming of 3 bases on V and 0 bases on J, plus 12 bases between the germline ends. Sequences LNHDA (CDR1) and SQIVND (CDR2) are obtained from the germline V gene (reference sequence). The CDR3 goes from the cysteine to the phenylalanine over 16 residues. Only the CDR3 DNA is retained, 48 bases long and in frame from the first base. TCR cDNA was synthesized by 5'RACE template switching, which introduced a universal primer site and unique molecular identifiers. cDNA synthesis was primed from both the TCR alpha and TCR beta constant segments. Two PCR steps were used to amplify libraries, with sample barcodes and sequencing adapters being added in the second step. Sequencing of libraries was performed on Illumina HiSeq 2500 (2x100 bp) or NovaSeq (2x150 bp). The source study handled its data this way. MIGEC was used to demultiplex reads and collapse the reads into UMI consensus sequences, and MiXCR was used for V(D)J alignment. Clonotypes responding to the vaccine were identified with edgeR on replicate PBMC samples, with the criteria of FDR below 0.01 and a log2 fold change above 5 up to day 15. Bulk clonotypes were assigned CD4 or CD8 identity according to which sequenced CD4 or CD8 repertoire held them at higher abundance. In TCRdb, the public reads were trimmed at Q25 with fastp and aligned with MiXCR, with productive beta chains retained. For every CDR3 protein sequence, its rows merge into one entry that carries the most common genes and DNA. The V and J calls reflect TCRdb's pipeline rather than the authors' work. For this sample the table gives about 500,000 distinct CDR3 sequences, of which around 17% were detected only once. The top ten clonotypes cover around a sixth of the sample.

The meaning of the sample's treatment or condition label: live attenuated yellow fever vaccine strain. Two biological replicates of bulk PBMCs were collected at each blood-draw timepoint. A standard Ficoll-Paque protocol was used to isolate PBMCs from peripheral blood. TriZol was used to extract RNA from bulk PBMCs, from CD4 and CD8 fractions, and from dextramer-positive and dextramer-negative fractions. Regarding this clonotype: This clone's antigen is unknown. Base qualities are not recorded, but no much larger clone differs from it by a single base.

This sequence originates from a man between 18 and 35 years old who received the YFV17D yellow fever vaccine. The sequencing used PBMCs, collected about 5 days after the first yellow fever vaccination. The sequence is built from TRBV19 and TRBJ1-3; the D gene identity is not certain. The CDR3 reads CASSILGRLSGNTIYF. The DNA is TGTGCCAGTAGTATCTTAGGACGGCTCTCTGGAAACACCATATATTTT.